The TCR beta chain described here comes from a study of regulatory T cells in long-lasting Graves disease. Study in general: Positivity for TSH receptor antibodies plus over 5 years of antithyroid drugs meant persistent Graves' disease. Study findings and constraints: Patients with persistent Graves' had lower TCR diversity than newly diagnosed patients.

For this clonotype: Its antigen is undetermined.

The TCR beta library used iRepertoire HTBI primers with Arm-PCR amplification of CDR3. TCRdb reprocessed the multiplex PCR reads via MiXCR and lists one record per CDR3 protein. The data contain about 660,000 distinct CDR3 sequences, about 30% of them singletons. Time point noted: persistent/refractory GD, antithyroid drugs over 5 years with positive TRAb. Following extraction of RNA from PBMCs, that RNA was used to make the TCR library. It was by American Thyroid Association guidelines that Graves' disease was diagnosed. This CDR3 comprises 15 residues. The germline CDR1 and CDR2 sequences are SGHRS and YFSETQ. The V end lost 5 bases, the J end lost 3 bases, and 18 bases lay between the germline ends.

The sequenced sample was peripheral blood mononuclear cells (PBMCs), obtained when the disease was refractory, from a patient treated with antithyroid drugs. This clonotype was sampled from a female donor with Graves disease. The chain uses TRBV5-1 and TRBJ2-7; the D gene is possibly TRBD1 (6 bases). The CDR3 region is CASSFDPSTGYEQYF. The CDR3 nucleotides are TGCGCCAGCAGTTTTGACCCCTCGACAGGCTACGAGCAGTACTTC.